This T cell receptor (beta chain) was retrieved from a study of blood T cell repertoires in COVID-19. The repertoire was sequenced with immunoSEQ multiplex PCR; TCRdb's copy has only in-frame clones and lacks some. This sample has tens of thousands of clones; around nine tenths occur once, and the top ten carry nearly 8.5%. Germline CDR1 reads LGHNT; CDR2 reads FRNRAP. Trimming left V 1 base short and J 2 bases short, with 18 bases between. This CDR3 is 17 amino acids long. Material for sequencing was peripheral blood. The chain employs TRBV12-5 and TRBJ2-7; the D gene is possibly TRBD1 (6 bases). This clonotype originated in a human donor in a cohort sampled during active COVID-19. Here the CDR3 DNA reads TGTGCTAGTGGTTTGGACCTTCAGACAGGCTACCCCTACGAGCAGTACTTC. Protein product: CASGLDLQTGYPYEQYF.